The 3 T cell receptor beta chains below come from one sample, sequenced in a study of CD8 T cell repertoires and HIV-1 epitope variants. For these receptors, no antigen is known. The repertoire was sequenced with immunoSEQ multiplex PCR; TCRdb's copy has only in-frame clones and lacks some. Among 6,000 or so clones, about 65% were seen once, and the ten largest hold approximately 40%. Sequenced input: cultured CD8+ T cells derived from PBMCs. Every receptor here comes from a male donor with HIV.

The V gene is TRBV29-1, the J gene TRBJ2-2; D gene ambiguous. V lost 4 bases, J lost 1 base, and 10 bases lay in between. The CDR3 has 14 amino acids. Germline V gene lookup returns CDR1 SQVTM and CDR2 ANQGSEA. The CDR3 DNA sequence: TGCAGCGTTGGGACGGAGATGAACACCGGGGAGCTGTTTTTT. Residues: CSVGTEMNTGELFF.

V usage is TRBV4-1 and J usage is TRBJ1-1; possible D gene TRBD1, 5 bases. Deletions cut 1 base from V and 5 bases from J, with 8 bases between. Germline V gives CDR1 MGHRA, CDR2 YSYEKL. The CDR3 is made up of 13 amino acids. The chain's CDR3 is CASSQVTGTEAFF. The CDR3 DNA is TGCGCCAGCAGCCAAGTCACAGGTACTGAAGCTTTCTTT.

A few counts support this clone. The chain recombines TRBV13 with TRBJ2-7, with 9 positions matching TRBD1. This CDR3 has 14 amino acids. The germline V gene encodes CDR1 PRHDT and CDR2 FYEKMQ (reference sequence). The V and J ends lost 5 bases and 3 bases, in that order; junction bases with no gene match: 5. CDR3 loop: CASSQGQGDYEQYF. The CDR3, as DNA: TGTGCCAGCAGCCAGGGACAGGGCGACTACGAGCAGTACTTC.